This passage covers 23 T cell receptor beta chains from one sample sequenced in a study of graft-versus-host responses after intestinal transplantation. The protocol was immunoSEQ multiplex PCR, while the TCRdb copy is restricted to in-frame clones and leaves out a portion. The sample carries roughly 12,000 clones, about nine tenths recorded once. Time point here: postoperative day 105 after intestinal transplantation (dayNNNN = postoperative day). Sequencing was performed on PBMCs, taken 105 days after intestinal transplantation. These TCRs come from a human patient who received an intestinal transplant, so some T cells may come from the graft donor.

V and J are TRBV7-2 and TRBJ1-2, with 7 bases lining up with TRBD1. The length of the CDR3 is 14 residues. Germline-derived CDR1 and CDR2 are SGHTA and FQGNSA. Trimming at V came to 0 bases and at J to 4 bases, leaving 2 bases not matched to a gene. Written as DNA, the CDR3 is TGTGCCAGCAGCTTAGCTTGGACAGGCTATGGCTACACCTTC. Protein product: CASSLAWTGYGYTF.

The chain couples TRBV28 to TRBJ2-1; a possible D gene is TRBD2 (5 bases). Trimming took 5 bases from V and 4 from J, leaving 21 bases between them. This CDR3 is 17 amino acids long. Germline values: CDR1 MDHEN, CDR2 SYDVKM. The CDR3 DNA follows: TGTGCCAGCAGTACGCTTTCGGACTCGGGTTCTTACAATGAGCAGTTCTTC. This translates into CASSTLSDSGSYNEQFF.

This clone was found once. The rearrangement joins TRBV14 to TRBJ2-2, with D possibly being TRBD1 (5 bases). V lost 1 base and J lost 10, with 16 bases in between. Germline-derived CDR1 and CDR2 are SGHDN and FVKESK. CDR3 length: 15 amino acids. In DNA, the CDR3 is TGTGCCAGCAGCCAAGTGAACAGGTTTGCGGAGGAGCTGTTTTTT. Its protein product is CASSQVNRFAEELFF.

Details on this clone: Its ends do not fully match the called genes, so a read error is possible. The chain joins TRBV5-1 to TRBJ2-1; D is unclear. CDR3 size: 12 residues. Germline CDR1 is SGHRS and CDR2 is YFSETQ. CDR3 nucleotides: TGCGCCAGCAGCTTAAGCCCCCATGAGCGGTTCTTC. Translating gives CASSLSPHERFF.

By share of the sample, this clone is large. The genes are TRBV10-1 and TRBJ2-7; 12 nucleotides match TRBD2. This CDR3 is 15 amino acids long. The V and J ends lost 0 bases and 3 bases, in that order; junction bases with no gene match: 0. In germline, CDR1 is WNHNN, CDR2 SYGVQD (reference sequence). CDR3 amino acids: CASSESTSGGYEQYF. CDR3 DNA: TGCGCCAGCAGTGAGTCGACTAGCGGGGGCTACGAGCAGTACTTC.

The gene calls are TRBV18 and TRBJ2-3; D may be TRBD1 (5 bases). CDR1 KGHSH and CDR2 LQKENI come from the germline V gene. The CDR3 runs 14 residues. The V end was cut by 1 base, the J end by 1 base, with 6 bases between. CDR3 sequence: CASSPLGRTDTQYF. CDR3 in DNA: TGTGCCAGCTCACCACTGGGGCGCACAGATACGCAGTATTTT.

The chain couples TRBV5-1 to TRBJ2-1; D uncertain. Looked up from germline, CDR1 is SGHRS and CDR2 is YFSETQ. Between the trimmed V and J ends, which lost 4 bases and 0 bases, there was a span of 11 bases. The CDR3 length is 15 residues. CDR3 DNA: TGCGCCAGCAGCCTTACAGAGAACTCCTACAATGAGCAGTTCTTC. Translated, it gives CASSLTENSYNEQFF.

The CDR3 DNA follows: TGTGCCAGCAGCTTAGAGGCTAGCGGGAGAGTCACAGATACGCAGTATTTT. This translates into CASSLEASGRVTDTQYF. The chain uses TRBV5-4 and TRBJ2-3; 10 bases align to TRBD2. With 2 bases clipped from V and 2 bases from J, the junction kept 8 bases outside the gene matches. There are 17 residues in the CDR3. CDR1 is SGHNT, CDR2 YYREEE, per germline (reference sequence). The full variable domain, with the rest looked up from reference TRBV5-4 and TRBJ2-3, is ETGVTQSPTHLIKTRGQQVTLRCSSQSGHNTVSWYQQALGQGPQFIFQYYREEENGRGNFPPRFSGLQFPNYSSELNVNALELDDSALYLCASSLEASGRVTDTQYFGPGTRLTVL.

The chain uses TRBV11-3 and TRBJ2-5; D is unclear. Germline V gene data show CDR1 as SGHNT and CDR2 as YENEEA. Trimming removed 1 base from V and 4 bases from J, with 4 bases in between. The CDR3 has 12 amino acids. The CDR3 is CASSLGPETQYF. The CDR3 region has the DNA TGTGCCAGCAGCTTAGGCCCAGAGACCCAGTACTTC.

This clone was detected once. The chain employs TRBV12-5 and TRBJ1-4, with D hard to call. The CDR3 totals 16 residues. Germline CDR1 reads LGHNT; CDR2 reads FRNRAP. Trimming took off 7 bases at V and 5 bases at J, with 20 bases between the two ends. The CDR3 nucleotides are TGTGCTAGTGCCCAATGGTTGTCCCTGGGGAATGAAAAACTGTTTTTT. This translates into CASAQWLSLGNEKLFF.

The gene calls are TRBV9 and TRBJ1-6; D possibly corresponds to TRBD1 (6 bases). V lost 4 bases, J lost 7 bases, and 12 bases lay in between. There are 14 residues in the CDR3. Germline loops: CDR1 SGDLS, CDR2 YYNGEE. The CDR3 bases are TGTGCCAGCAGCCCAGGGACATCCAATTCACCCCTCCACTTT. Translated, it gives CASSPGTSNSPLHF.

This chain joins TRBV2 and TRBJ1-5; tentative D call: TRBD1 (5 bases). This CDR3 is built from 16 residues. V was clipped by 4 bases and J by 1 base, with 14 bases between them. The germline V gene encodes CDR1 SNHLY and CDR2 FYNNEI. The CDR3, as DNA: TGTGCCAGCAGTGGAGGGGTCCACAGGAGCAATCAGCCCCAGCATTTT. Protein sequence: CASSGGVHRSNQPQHF.

Here the CDR3 reads CASTQGVPSADTQYF. The CDR3 DNA is TGTGCCAGCACACAAGGGGTACCTTCGGCAGATACGCAGTATTTT. The chain uses TRBV6-6 and TRBJ2-3, with TRBD1 as a possible D gene (5 bases). The germline V and J ends were trimmed by 7 bases and 4 bases, with 18 bases remaining between them. The CDR3 is made up of 15 amino acids. The germline CDR1 and CDR2 sequences are MNHNY and SVGAGI (reference sequence).

J is TRBJ2-7 and V is TRBV28; 10 nucleotides agree with TRBD2. This CDR3 is built from 13 residues. Germline V gives CDR1 MDHEN, CDR2 SYDVKM. The J segment lost 2 bases and the V segment lost 6 bases, leaving 1 base of the junction unmatched. CDR3 sequence (DNA): TGTGCCAGCAGCCTAGCGGGAGCCTACGAGCAGTACTTC. It yields the protein CASSLAGAYEQYF.

The rearrangement joins TRBV25-1 to TRBJ2-3; the D gene is possibly TRBD1 (5 bases). CDR3 length: 11 amino acids. The V gene lost 10 bases and the J gene lost 4 bases, with 9 bases spanning the gap. Germline CDR1 and CDR2: MGHDK and SYGVNS. The CDR3 protein is CAIQGPDTQYF. In DNA, the CDR3 is TGTGCCATCCAGGGCCCAGATACGCAGTATTTT.

This chain joins TRBV28 and TRBJ1-1; D is unresolved. V lost 6 bases and J lost 3, with 14 bases in between. Germline V lookup: CDR1 MDHEN, CDR2 SYDVKM. This CDR3 is 14 amino acids long. CDR3 amino acids: CASSQLTPDTEAFF. In DNA form, the CDR3 reads TGTGCCAGCAGCCAACTTACTCCTGACACTGAAGCTTTCTTT.

The rearrangement joins TRBV4-1 to TRBJ2-3; tentative D call: TRBD1 (6 bases). The CDR3 sequence is 16 residues long. V was clipped by 1 base and J by 2 bases, with 13 bases between them. Germline V gene data show CDR1 as MGHRA and CDR2 as YSYEKL. CDR3 sequence: CASSQAGAGDTDTQYF. The CDR3 DNA reads as TGCGCCAGCAGCCAAGCCGGGGCAGGGGACACAGATACGCAGTATTTT.

The genes are TRBV9 and TRBJ1-1; perhaps TRBD1 as D (6 bases). The V end lost 3 bases, the J end lost 6 bases, and 18 bases lay between the germline ends. The CDR3 has 15 amino acids. Germline V lookup: CDR1 SGDLS, CDR2 YYNGEE. Here the CDR3 reads CASSEPTGLNAEAFF. The DNA of the CDR3 is TGTGCCAGCAGCGAACCTACAGGGTTAAATGCTGAAGCTTTCTTT.

V and J are TRBV29-1 and TRBJ2-7; D assignment may be TRBD1 or TRBD2 (5 bases each). Germline V gene data show CDR1 as SQVTM and CDR2 as ANQGSEA. The V end was cut by 6 bases, the J end by 0 bases, with 18 bases between. This CDR3 contains 15 residues. CDR3 coding DNA: TGCAGCGTCTCCCCTTGGGGGACGAGCTCCTACGAGCAGTACTTC. It encodes CSVSPWGTSSYEQYF.

This chain joins TRBV5-1 and TRBJ2-7; D could derive from TRBD1 or TRBD2 (5 bases each). Germline assignment: CDR1 SGHRS and CDR2 YFSETQ. V was trimmed by 3 bases and J by 6 bases, leaving 16 bases between them. The length of the CDR3 is 14 residues. The CDR3 DNA reads as TGCGCCAGCAGCTCCGGGACGCCTGGGGCCGAGCAGTACTTC. Its translation: CASSSGTPGAEQYF.

Concerning this clone: One junction end disagrees with the germline gene, perhaps due to a read error. V gene TRBV2 combines with J gene TRBJ2-3, with D unresolved. From germline, CDR1 is SNHLY and CDR2 FYNNEI. CDR3 length: 15 residues. Here the CDR3 reads CASREGYSSTDTQYF. The CDR3 DNA follows: TGTGCCAGCAGGGAAGGATACTCTAGCACAGATACGCAGTATTTT.

V usage is TRBV7-3 and J usage is TRBJ1-1; 7 bases fit TRBD1. The CDR3 spans 17 residues. The germline CDR1 and CDR2 sequences are SGHTA and FQGTGA. J gave up 6 bases and V 3 bases, and 16 bases lay outside the gene matches. The CDR3 DNA is TGTGCCAGCAGCTTTGGCCCTGTTATCCCTGGACAGGCTGAAGCTTTCTTT. Translated: CASSFGPVIPGQAEAFF.

This sequence joins TRBV5-4 and TRBJ2-5, with D maybe TRBD2 (5 bases). V lost 4 bases and J lost 1, with 17 bases in between. Germline CDR1 and CDR2: SGHNT and YYREEE (reference sequence). This CDR3 is 16 amino acids long. The CDR3 nucleotides are TGTGCCAGCAGCCACGCTAAAGCGGAGCCCCAAGAGACCCAGTACTTC. Protein sequence: CASSHAKAEPQETQYF.